This TCR beta chain was sequenced in a study of CD8 T cells in ankylosing spondylitis. TCRdb fed the 5' RACE reads into MiXCR, producing one record per CDR3 protein. In the table there are about 360,000 distinct CDR3 sequences, 20% to 25% of which are singletons. V shed 7 bases and J 2 bases; nucleotides not matched to a gene: 10. CDR3 size: 16 residues. This sequence originates from a male donor with ankylosing spondylitis or in good health (not recorded which). Material: blood, either unsorted or a sorted T cell fraction (not recorded which). This chain connects TRBV12-3 or TRBV12-4 to TRBJ2-5; 10 nucleotides align to TRBD2. The CDR3 bases are TGTGCCAGCACCCTCACTGGACTAGCGGAGCAAGAGACCCAGTACTTC. This gives the protein CASTLTGLAEQETQYF.